The 29 T cell receptor beta chains in this list originate from one sample, sequenced in a study of T cell responses to AZD1222 COVID-19 vaccine. Generated by immunoSEQ multiplex PCR, the TCRdb table keeps only in-frame clones and is missing some. This table holds some 150,000 clones, around 94% found once. Sample: peripheral blood, taken on day 0 of AZD1222 vaccination. The source of these receptors is an adult in good health.

The chain uses TRBV28 and TRBJ2-7; 8 bases match TRBD1. V gave up 3 bases and J gave up 2 bases; unmatched junction bases: 3. This CDR3 is 14 amino acids long. Germline V gives CDR1 MDHEN, CDR2 SYDVKM. CDR3 loop: CASSLQGATYEQYF. CDR3 in DNA: TGTGCCAGCAGTTTGCAGGGGGCTACCTACGAGCAGTACTTC.

The chain employs TRBV6-2 or TRBV6-3 and TRBJ2-7; D possibly corresponds to TRBD1 (6 bases). The CDR3 is 14 amino acids. Germline loops: CDR1 MNHEY, CDR2 SVGEGT. V gave up 2 bases and J gave up 5 bases, with 13 bases separating them. The CDR3 reads CASSYSPAGDEQYF. In nucleotides, the CDR3 is TGTGCCAGCAGTTACAGTCCGGCAGGGGACGAGCAGTACTTC.

The rearrangement links TRBV7-9 to TRBJ2-1, with 10 bases matching TRBD2. Trimming removed 1 base from V and 0 bases from J; junction bases left unmatched: 9. CDR1 and CDR2 (germline): SEHNR, FQNEAQ (reference sequence). This CDR3 contains 19 residues. CDR3 DNA sequence: TGTGCCAGCAGCTTAGAAGCGGGACTAGCGCCGAGCTCCTACAATGAGCAGTTCTTC. Encoded protein: CASSLEAGLAPSSYNEQFF.

The V gene is TRBV12-3 or TRBV12-4, the J gene TRBJ1-4; no clear D. The CDR3 is made up of 13 amino acids. The V end was cut by 5 bases, the J end by 8 bases, with 12 bases between. CDR3: CASSIMGREKLFF. The DNA for the CDR3 is TGTGCCAGCAGTATCATGGGTCGGGAAAAACTGTTTTTT.

J is TRBJ2-2 and V is TRBV6-1; perhaps D is TRBD1 or TRBD2 (6 bases each). Deletions cut 3 bases from V and 7 bases from J, with 12 bases between. The CDR3 spans 14 residues. Germline CDR1 is MNHNS and CDR2 is SASEGT. CDR3: CASSDSGADGELFF. The DNA for the CDR3 is TGTGCCAGCAGTGATTCGGGGGCGGACGGGGAGCTGTTTTTT.

The chain couples TRBV27 to TRBJ1-2; D is unresolved. Germline values: CDR1 MNHEY, CDR2 SMNVEV (reference sequence). The CDR3 is 15 residues long. Between the trimmed V and J ends, which lost 2 bases and 6 bases, there was a span of 16 bases. This chain's CDR3 is CASSLRLTEGHGYTF. The CDR3 bases are TGTGCCAGCAGTTTAAGGTTAACCGAAGGGCATGGCTACACCTTC.

This clone was counted once. V and J are TRBV28 and TRBJ1-4, with 7 bases fitting TRBD1. CDR1 is MDHEN, CDR2 SYDVKM, per germline. The CDR3 sequence is 18 residues long. Unmatched junction bases numbered 14, after V lost 1 base and J lost 6 bases. CDR3 DNA sequence: TGTGCCAGCAGTTTATTTATAGGGAGACAGGGCAGTCATGAAAAACTGTTTTTT. Translation gives CASSLFIGRQGSHEKLFF.

The chain uses TRBV5-1 and TRBJ1-2; D gene unclear. The CDR3 loop spans 13 amino acids. The ends were cut back, 2 bases at V and 2 bases at J, with 7 bases in the middle. The germline gives CDR1 SGHRS, CDR2 YFSETQ. CDR3 in amino acids: CASSLINNYGYTF. The CDR3 DNA is TGCGCCAGCAGCTTAATTAACAACTATGGCTACACCTTC.

The chain carries TRBV14 and TRBJ1-1; TRBD1 might be the D (6 bases). The CDR3 length is 16 residues. Germline CDR1 and CDR2: SGHDN and FVKESK. V dropped 0 bases and J dropped 5 bases, with 16 bases sitting between them. The CDR3 here is CASSQDTGRGMTEAFF. The CDR3 DNA reads TGTGCCAGCAGCCAAGATACAGGGCGAGGTATGACTGAAGCTTTCTTT.

The genes are TRBV18 and TRBJ2-3; possible D gene TRBD2, 5 bases. From germline, CDR1 is KGHSH and CDR2 LQKENI. This CDR3 has 14 residues. V was cut by 4 bases and J by 1 base, with 9 bases left in between. CDR3 sequence reads: CASSLGLRTDTQYF. Written as DNA, the CDR3 is TGTGCCAGCTCACTTGGACTTCGCACAGATACGCAGTATTTT.

The chain couples TRBV6-5 to TRBJ1-1; TRBD1 is a possible D gene (6 bases). From germline, CDR1 is MNHEY and CDR2 SVGAGI. The CDR3 spans 12 residues. The V gene lost 4 bases and the J gene lost 6 bases, with 9 bases spanning the gap. Written as DNA, the CDR3 is TGTGCCAGCAGTTCCTCAGGGGCTGAAGCTTTCTTT. Protein sequence: CASSSSGAEAFF.

This chain joins TRBV5-1 and TRBJ2-5; D is uncertain. Germline CDR1 SGHRS, CDR2 YFSETQ. Trimming removed 1 base at V and 1 base at J, with 14 bases between. CDR3 length equals 16 residues. The CDR3 sequence: CASSLWAGPRQETQYF. The CDR3 region has the DNA TGCGCCAGCAGCTTGTGGGCAGGCCCCCGCCAAGAGACCCAGTACTTC.

The V and J genes are TRBV11-2 and TRBJ1-2, with 7 bases identical to TRBD1. This CDR3 contains 15 residues. The ends lost 1 base at V and 2 bases at J; junction bases unmatched: 4. Germline CDR1 SGHAT, CDR2 FQNNGV. The CDR3 DNA reads as TGTGCCAGCAGCTTAGGACAGGGCCTAAACTATGGCTACACCTTC. This codes for CASSLGQGLNYGYTF.

This clone was recorded only once. The chain uses TRBV6-4 and TRBJ2-5, with TRBD1 matching 10 bases. From germline, CDR1 is MRHNA and CDR2 SNTAGT. CDR3 size: 13 residues. V lost 11 bases and J lost 6; bases outside the gene matches: 9. The CDR3 bases are TGTGCCTCCCGACAGGGGGCTAAAAAGACCCAGTACTTC. Its translation is CASRQGAKKTQYF.

The sample holds one count of this clone. The gene calls are TRBV10-2 and TRBJ1-1; D is unresolved. The CDR3 contains 15 residues. Germline assignment: CDR1 WSHSY and CDR2 SAAADI. With 3 bases removed from V and 4 bases from J, the gap between germline ends came to 15 bases. The CDR3 loop reads CASSDSGRGSTEAFF. The CDR3 nucleotides are TGCGCCAGCAGTGATTCGGGCCGGGGAAGCACTGAAGCTTTCTTT.

The chain is built from TRBV24-1 and TRBJ2-7, with TRBD2 as a possible D gene (5 bases). The CDR3 runs 14 residues. The germline V gene has CDR1 KGHDR and CDR2 SFDVKD. The germline V and J ends were trimmed by 6 bases and 3 bases, with 14 bases remaining between them. The CDR3 DNA reads TGTGCCACCAGTTCTGCCGACGGGGACTACGAGCAGTACTTC. Its translation is CATSSADGDYEQYF.

V gene TRBV7-2 combines with J gene TRBJ2-7, with D hard to call. Trimming left V 4 bases short and J 1 base short, with 8 bases between. The germline gives CDR1 SGHTA, CDR2 FQGNSA. This CDR3 is built from 13 residues. The CDR3 sequence: CASSSRMSYEQYF. Here the CDR3 DNA reads TGTGCCAGCAGCTCTCGGATGTCCTACGAGCAGTACTTC.

CDR3 loop: CASSRTTGGSDTQYF. In nucleotides, the CDR3 is TGTGCCAGCAGCCGGACTACAGGGGGGTCAGATACGCAGTATTTT. The genes are TRBV5-4 and TRBJ2-3, with 8 nucleotides matching TRBD1. The germline V gene has CDR1 SGHNT and CDR2 YYREEE (reference sequence). The CDR3 has 15 amino acids. V dropped 4 bases and J dropped 4; count of bases not matched to a gene: 8.

The chain recombines TRBV10-2 with TRBJ2-7, with 9 bases aligning to TRBD2. The length of the CDR3 is 13 residues. Germline-derived CDR1 and CDR2 are WSHSY and SAAADI. V shed 7 bases, J shed 2 bases, and the junction held 3 bases outside the gene matches. This chain's CDR3 is CASTGTSPYEQYF. Written as DNA, the CDR3 is TGCGCCAGCACGGGGACTAGCCCCTACGAGCAGTACTTC.

The chain uses TRBV5-8 and TRBJ2-1; the match to TRBD2 covers 11 bases. V shed 3 bases and J 6 bases; nucleotides not matched to a gene: 5. CDR1 SGHTS and CDR2 YDEGEE come from the germline V gene. The CDR3 covers 15 residues. The CDR3 region is CASSSGTSGSNEQFF. CDR3 coding DNA: TGTGCCAGCAGCTCCGGGACTAGCGGCTCCAATGAGCAGTTCTTC.

The chain joins TRBV5-4 to TRBJ2-3; D unclear. Deletions cut 4 bases from V and 6 bases from J, with 12 bases between. The germline CDR1 and CDR2 sequences are SGHNT and YYREEE (reference sequence). The CDR3 has 13 residues. The CDR3 is CASSLVGSDTQYF. In nucleotides, the CDR3 is TGTGCCAGCAGCCTCGTGGGGTCCGATACGCAGTATTTT. The whole variable domain, filled in from reference TRBV5-4 and TRBJ2-3, reads ETGVTQSPTHLIKTRGQQVTLRCSSQSGHNTVSWYQQALGQGPQFIFQYYREEENGRGNFPPRFSGLQFPNYSSELNVNALELDDSALYLCASSLVGSDTQYFGPGTRLTVL.

This chain connects TRBV27 to TRBJ2-1, with 10 bases matching TRBD1. The CDR3 is 13 residues long. V lost 8 bases and J lost 3; bases outside the gene matches: 1. The germline V gene has CDR1 MNHEY and CDR2 SMNVEV (reference sequence). The CDR3 DNA is TGTGCCAGCCGGGACAGGGGCTACAATGAGCAGTTCTTC. Residues: CASRDRGYNEQFF.

The rearrangement joins TRBV10-2 to TRBJ2-7, with 8 positions matching TRBD1. V lost 7 bases and J lost 3; bases outside the gene matches: 5. Per germline, CDR1 WSHSY and CDR2 SAAADI. The CDR3 is 13 residues long. CDR3 DNA sequence: TGCGCCAGCAACGGACAGGGAATCTACGAGCAGTACTTC. Its translation: CASNGQGIYEQYF.

This chain uses TRBV5-1 with TRBJ1-4; the D is unclear. The CDR3 loop spans 13 amino acids. Germline values: CDR1 SGHRS, CDR2 YFSETQ. Trimming pared 9 bases from V and 4 bases from J, leaving 13 bases between. The CDR3, as DNA: TGCGCCACCCGATTGGATGTTAATGAAAAACTGTTTTTT. Translated: CATRLDVNEKLFF.

The rearrangement links TRBV7-9 to TRBJ1-2; D gene ambiguous. The CDR3 totals 14 residues. From germline, CDR1 is SEHNR and CDR2 FQNEAQ (reference sequence). Trimming cost V 4 bases and J 2 bases, with 11 bases left between them. In DNA, the CDR3 is TGTGCCAGCAGCTCCATTCCAGCGAACTATGGCTACACCTTC. Protein product: CASSSIPANYGYTF.

The genes are TRBV29-1 and TRBJ2-1; no clear D. This CDR3 has 14 residues. The germline V gene has CDR1 SQVTM and CDR2 ANQGSEA. V was clipped by 4 bases and J by 0 bases, with 10 bases between them. This CDR3 is CSVGIGSSYNEQFF. The CDR3 DNA sequence: TGCAGCGTTGGTATTGGTAGCTCCTACAATGAGCAGTTCTTC.

The J gene is TRBJ2-3, the V gene TRBV10-2, with D perhaps matching TRBD1 or TRBD2 (5 bases each). Trimming left V 6 bases short and J 1 base short, with 8 bases between. The CDR3 is 13 amino acids. Germline-derived CDR1 and CDR2 are WSHSY and SAAADI. CDR3 region: CASSRDGTDTQYF. Written as DNA, the CDR3 is TGCGCCAGCAGCCGGGACGGCACAGATACGCAGTATTTT.

The chain links TRBV30 to TRBJ2-7; perhaps TRBD1 as D (5 bases). Germline V gene data show CDR1 as GTSNPN and CDR2 as SVGIG (reference sequence). Trimming stripped 2 bases from V and 2 bases from J, with 16 bases between. CDR3 length: 15 residues. The chain's CDR3 is CAWSTGRVITYEQYF. The CDR3 bases are TGTGCCTGGAGTACGGGCAGGGTGATAACCTACGAGCAGTACTTC. Full variable domain (outside the CDR3, taken from reference TRBV30 and TRBJ2-7): SQTIHQWPATLVQPVGSPLSLECTVEGTSNPNLYWYRQAAGRGLQLLFYSVGIGQISSEVPQNLSASRPQDRQFILSSKKLLLSDSGFYLCAWSTGRVITYEQYFGPGTRLTVT.

This clone was counted once. This chain uses TRBV7-9 with TRBJ1-1, with 7 nucleotides matching TRBD1. This CDR3 comprises 15 residues. V was clipped by 8 bases and J by 2 bases; unmatched bases: 11. Per the germline V gene, CDR1 is SEHNR and CDR2 is FQNEAQ (reference sequence). CDR3 nucleotides: TGTGCCAGCGGCGGACGACAGGGAGGAAACACTGAAGCTTTCTTT. It is translated as CASGGRQGGNTEAFF.